This T cell receptor (beta chain) appears in the sequencing data of a study of blood T cell repertoires in COVID-19. Study-level background: Whether acute or convalescent, the COVID-19 samples came from the United States, Italy and Spain. T cells, B-cell-depleted T cells, or PBMCs provided the cDNA or gDNA that served as material.

CDR1 SGHDN and CDR2 FVKESK come from the germline V gene. Trimming cost V 4 bases and J 3 bases; bases outside gene matches: 2. The CDR3 is 14 residues long. Original data processing: Estimation of nucleated cell counts was performed using reference gene primer amplification. Repertoires were generated with immunoSEQ multiplex PCR, while TCRdb's copy carries only in-frame clones and drops some. The V and J calls and clone size come from that table; D and trimming were worked out from the DNA. The table records about 150,000 clones, around 83% of them present only once. The chain has TRBV14 and TRBJ2-1; 8 positions agree with TRBD2. The sequenced sample consisted of peripheral blood. The receptor was derived from a woman aged 45-65 years with acute or convalescent COVID-19. CDR3 residues: CASSPLAGYNEQFF. The DNA for the CDR3 is TGTGCCAGCAGCCCCCTAGCGGGCTACAATGAGCAGTTCTTC.